These T cell receptor beta chains were read from a single sample in a study of T cell repertoires in cytomegalovirus infection. Antigen specificity for these receptors is unknown. Each CDR3 protein gets one entry after TCRdb re-called the reads with MiXCR. The sample lists about 570,000 distinct CDR3 sequences, roughly 43% occurring once. The material was cultured PBMCs, obtained from culture after CMV antigen stimulation. These receptors all stem from a human donor in good health (CMV status not recorded). Some clones in this sample may be carry-over from other donors' samples. The CDR3 runs from the conserved cysteine through the conserved F or W. The order of the fields is J gene, D gene, V gene, clone size, CDR3 DNA, CDR3 protein. D genes are given only for firm matches. Expanded clones get a size class; other rows say once, few or many, or leave the size out.

TRBJ1-1 | NA | TRBV19 | NA | TGTGCCAGTAGTATTAGCAGGTTAGGCACTGAAGCTTTCTTT | CASSISRLGTEAFF
TRBJ2-3 | NA | TRBV2 | few | TGTGCCACTTTCCTGGGAGGAACAGATACGCAGTATTTT | CATFLGGTDTQYF
TRBJ2-1 | TRBD2 | TRBV7-2 | NA | TGTGCCAGCAGCCTACTAGCGGGGGAGCCTCCCTACAATGAGCAGTTCTTC | CASSLLAGEPPYNEQFF
TRBJ2-5 | NA | TRBV20-1 | NA | TGCAGTGCGCCCTGGACACTTCAAGAGACCCAGTACTTC | CSAPWTLQETQYF
TRBJ2-5 | NA | TRBV25-1 | NA | TGTGCCAGCAGTGAACCCCCCCGGACCGAAGAGACCCAGTACTTC | CASSEPPRTEETQYF
TRBJ1-3 | NA | TRBV7-8 | NA | TGTGCCAGCAGCCCCTGGGCTGGAAACACCATATATTTT | CASSPWAGNTIYF
TRBJ2-4 | TRBD1 | TRBV7-2 | NA | TGTGCCAGCAGCTTCCTCGACTTGGACAGGGGGAACATTCAGTACTTC | CASSFLDLDRGNIQYF
TRBJ2-5 | NA | TRBV30 | NA | TGTGCCTGGAAAGTTACGGGAGTGGAGACCCAGTACTTC | CAWKVTGVETQYF
TRBJ2-1 | TRBD2 | TRBV27 | NA | TGTGCCAGCAGACCTAGCGGGGGTCGAGAGCAGTTCTTC | CASRPSGGREQFF
TRBJ1-5 | NA | TRBV15 | NA | TGTGCCACCACTCCTGGACGCCTTGGCAATCAGCCCCAGCATTTT | CATTPGRLGNQPQHF
TRBJ2-1 | NA | TRBV7-2 | many | TGTGCCAGCAGCTTAGCTGTGACAGCCTACAATGAGCAGTTCTTC | CASSLAVTAYNEQFF
TRBJ1-2 | NA | TRBV19 | NA | TGTGCCAGTAGTATAGGCCCCGCCTGGGGTGGCTACACCTTC | CASSIGPAWGGYTF
TRBJ2-3 | TRBD1 | TRBV7-2 | few | TGTGCCAGCAGCGCCGGACAGGGCACAGATACGCAGTATTTT | CASSAGQGTDTQYF
TRBJ2-2 | NA | TRBV2 | NA | TGTGCCAGCAGCGCGACCCTAACCACCGGGGAGCTGTTTTTT | CASSATLTTGELFF
TRBJ2-3 | NA | TRBV2 | NA | TGTGCCAGCAGAGGTGATGAGAGCACAGATACGCAGTATTTT | CASRGDESTDTQYF
TRBJ1-5 | NA | TRBV27 | few | TGTGCCAGCAGTTTACGGGGGATCGGACCCCAGCCCCAGCATTTT | CASSLRGIGPQPQHF
TRBJ2-2 | NA | TRBV7-9 | few | TGTGCCAGCAGCTCGCGGAGCAGGGACGGGGAGCTGTTTTTT | CASSSRSRDGELFF
TRBJ2-7 | NA | TRBV7-2 | many | TGTGCCAGCAGCGCAAGACCCTGGCCTTTAGATGGGCAGTACTTC | CASSARPWPLDGQYF
TRBJ2-3 | NA | TRBV7-2 | few | TGTGCCAGCAGGGCGGATTCAAGCACAGATACGCAGTATTTT | CASRADSSTDTQYF
TRBJ2-7 | NA | TRBV20-1 | NA | TGCAGTGCCCGGGGCGGGAACTTCTACGAGCAGTACTTC | CSARGGNFYEQYF
TRBJ2-3 | TRBD2 | TRBV11-2 | NA | TGTGCCAGCAGCCCGCAAGGACTAGCGGGAGGGCCAGATACGCAGTATTTT | CASSPQGLAGGPDTQYF
TRBJ1-1 | NA | TRBV10-3 | NA | TGTGCCATCAGTGGGGGGGAGTGGGAAGCTTTCTTT | CAISGGEWEAFF
TRBJ2-7 | NA | TRBV4-1 | once | TGCGCCAGCAGCCAAGAACCGGGGCGTGGCTCCTACGAGCAGTACTTC | CASSQEPGRGSYEQYF
TRBJ2-5 | TRBD1 | TRBV5-1 | NA | TGCGCCAGCACGGGACAGGCCCAAGAGACCCAGTACTTC | CASTGQAQETQYF
TRBJ1-1 | NA | TRBV6-1 | NA | TGTGCCAGCAGTGAATTCGGGGAAACTGAAGCTTTCTTT | CASSEFGETEAFF
TRBJ1-5 | TRBD1 | TRBV24-1 | few | TGTGCCACCAGTGACCCCGGGACAGCGGGCGAGCCCCAGCATTTT | CATSDPGTAGEPQHF
TRBJ2-7 | NA | TRBV27 | NA | TGTGCCAGCAGTTTAAACAGAGCGGGCCCCAACGAGCAGTACTTC | CASSLNRAGPNEQYF
TRBJ2-1 | NA | TRBV6-2/TRBV6-3 | NA | TGTGCCTGTGGCAGGCTAGGGAGTGAGCAGTTCTTC | CACGRLGSEQFF
TRBJ2-5 | TRBD2 | TRBV3-1 | few | TGTGCCAGCAGCCAAGGGACTAGCGGGGGGCAAGAGACCCAGTACTTC | CASSQGTSGGQETQYF
TRBJ2-1 | NA | TRBV7-2 | few | TGTGCCAGCAGCTTCCTTAGGGACCGAGACTTCGATGAGCAGTTCTTC | CASSFLRDRDFDEQFF
TRBJ1-4 | TRBD1 | TRBV20-1 | NA | TGCAGTGCTCCCAGACAGGGGAGTGTTGAAAAACTGTTTTTT | CSAPRQGSVEKLFF
TRBJ2-2 | NA | TRBV6-5 | NA | TGTGCCAGCAGTTACTCGAGGACAGTGGCCGGGGAGCTGTTTTTT | CASSYSRTVAGELFF
TRBJ2-1 | NA | TRBV7-2 | NA | TGTGCCAGCAGCCAAAGACAGGACAATGAGCAGTTCTTC | CASSQRQDNEQFF